This TCR beta chain was sequenced during a study of cytomegalovirus exposure and HLA in healthy donors. PCR employed 60 Vbeta and 13 Jbeta primers. How the authors handled the data: An analysis performed later counted about 80 million unique TCR beta chains (roughly 11 million of them shared). This table comes from immunoSEQ multiplex PCR, and its TCRdb copy is limited to in-frame clones, with some not included. V and J calls and clone size are copied from that table; D and trimming were computed from the DNA. Of 95,000 to 150,000 clones listed, approximately 80% are singletons. CDR1 MGHRA and CDR2 YSYEKL come from the germline V gene. The CDR3 runs 13 residues. Trimming stripped 6 bases from V and 2 bases from J, with 8 bases between.

V is TRBV4-1 and J is TRBJ2-1; possibly TRBD1 for D (6 bases). This TCR derives from a man aged 25 to 40 in good health and CMV-seropositive. The sequenced sample was PBMCs. For the CDR3, the DNA is TGCGCCAGCAGACAGGGCCCCTACAATGAGCAGTTCTTC. Protein: CASRQGPYNEQFF.